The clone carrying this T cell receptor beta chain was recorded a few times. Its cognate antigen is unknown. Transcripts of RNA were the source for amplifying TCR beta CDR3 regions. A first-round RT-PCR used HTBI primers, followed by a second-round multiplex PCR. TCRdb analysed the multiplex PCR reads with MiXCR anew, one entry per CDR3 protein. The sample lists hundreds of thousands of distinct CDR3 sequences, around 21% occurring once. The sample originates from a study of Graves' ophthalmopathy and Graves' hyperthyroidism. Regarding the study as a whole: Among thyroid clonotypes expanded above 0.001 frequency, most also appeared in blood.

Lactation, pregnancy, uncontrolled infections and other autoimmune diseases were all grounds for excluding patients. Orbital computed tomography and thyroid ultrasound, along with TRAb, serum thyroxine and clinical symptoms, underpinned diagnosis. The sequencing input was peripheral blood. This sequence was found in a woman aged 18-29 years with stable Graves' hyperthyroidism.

The CDR3 here is CASSEEGWAEAFF. CDR3 coding DNA: TGTGCCAGCAGTGAAGAAGGGTGGGCTGAAGCTTTCTTT. The V and J genes are TRBV6-1 and TRBJ1-1; D is undetermined. Per germline, CDR1 MNHNS and CDR2 SASEGT. The CDR3 spans 13 residues. Trimming cost V 1 base and J 6 bases, with 9 bases left between them.